One T cell receptor beta chain is described in this entry. As yet, its antigen is unknown. This entry is derived from a study of T cell responses to AZD1222 COVID-19 vaccine. Study background: Doses given second, at about 4 or about 12 weeks, were pooled. Findings and limits, study-wide: Donors, mostly white British, included more females; clonal diversity was possibly underestimated. The study sampled repertoires only after the peak T cell response. Nearly half of spike-specific TCRs reportedly go after variant regions that carry no mutations.

This CDR3 is 23 amino acids long. Generated by immunoSEQ multiplex PCR, the TCRdb table keeps only in-frame clones and is missing some. The sample includes about 130,000 clones, around 86% of them seen just once. The input for sequencing was peripheral blood, taken on day 0 of AZD1222 vaccination. The genes are TRBV1 and TRBJ2-1; TRBD2 is the table's D call, not checked against the DNA. TRBV1 is a documented pseudogene. The clonotype originates from an adult in good health. CDR3 in DNA: TGCACCAGCAGACCGCGCGTCCCGGGACTAGCGGGGGGCCCTTCAAACTATTACAATGAGCAGTTCTTC. Protein: CTSRPRVPGLAGGPSNYYNEQFF.